The 5 T cell receptor beta chains below were found in one sample sequenced in a study of cytomegalovirus exposure and HLA in healthy donors. The PCR used 60 Vbeta and 13 Jbeta primers. Profiled with immunoSEQ multiplex PCR; TCRdb holds only in-frame clones, not every one. The data contain 110,000 to 150,000 clones, roughly three quarters of them singletons. Specimen: PBMCs. These receptors originate from a young woman in good health and CMV-seronegative.

CDR3 region: CASSSGQLRYGYTF. The CDR3 DNA follows: TGTGCCAGTAGTAGCGGACAGTTGCGGTATGGCTACACCTTC. The V call is TRBV19, the J call TRBJ1-2; D possibly corresponds to TRBD1 (6 bases). V dropped 4 bases and J dropped 5 bases, with 14 bases sitting between them. The CDR3 has 14 residues. Germline V lookup: CDR1 LNHDA, CDR2 SQIVND (reference sequence). The full variable domain, with the rest looked up from reference TRBV19 and TRBJ1-2, is DGGITQSPKYLFRKEGQNVTLSCEQNLNHDAMYWYRQDPGQGLRLIYYSQIVNDFQKGDIAEGYSVSREKKESFPLTVTSAQKNPTAFYLCASSSGQLRYGYTFGSGTRLTVV.

The chain recombines TRBV2 with TRBJ1-6; tentative D call: TRBD1 (5 bases). The germline V gene encodes CDR1 SNHLY and CDR2 FYNNEI. The CDR3 has 13 amino acids. Trimming took 8 bases from V and 8 from J, leaving 13 bases between them. The CDR3 spells CASGPAGDSPLHF. CDR3 nucleotide sequence: TGTGCCAGCGGCCCGGCGGGGGATTCACCCCTCCACTTT.

This clone was seen more than once but under ten times. V is TRBV6-4 and J is TRBJ2-2; TRBD2 agrees at 7 bases. V was clipped by 10 bases and J by 3 bases; unmatched bases: 8. From germline, CDR1 is MRHNA and CDR2 SNTAGT. The CDR3 is 14 amino acids. CDR3 protein: CATAGESHTGELFF. The CDR3 nucleotides are TGTGCCACTGCGGGAGAGTCCCACACCGGGGAGCTGTTTTTT.

This clone was counted between two and nine times. The sample carries other DNA sequences with the same CDR3. V gene TRBV27 combines with J gene TRBJ1-6, with TRBD1 matching 8 bases. Germline CDR1 is MNHEY and CDR2 is SMNVEV (reference sequence). V shed 5 bases, J shed 8 bases, and the junction held 5 bases outside the gene matches. The CDR3 totals 14 residues. This CDR3 is CASSLDRGYSPLHF. CDR3 DNA: TGTGCCAGCAGTCTAGACAGGGGTTATTCACCCCTCCACTTT.

A single count supports this clone. The chain combines TRBV5-1 with TRBJ2-5; a possible D gene is TRBD2 (5 bases). The V end was cut by 2 bases, the J end by 2 bases, with 10 bases between. CDR3 length: 14 residues. Per germline, CDR1 SGHRS and CDR2 YFSETQ. The CDR3 region is CASSFGDSQETQYF. The CDR3 bases are TGCGCCAGCAGCTTCGGGGATTCTCAAGAGACCCAGTACTTC.